The rows below give T cell receptor beta chains drawn from one sample of a study of OX40 agonist ivuxolimab in advanced cancers. Only in-frame clones appear in the TCRdb table, and some are missing; sequencing was by immunoSEQ multiplex PCR. The repertoire holds 70,000 to 95,000 clones, with over 80% as singletons. Material: CD4+ or CD8+ T cells sorted from blood, obtained in a trial of the OX40 agonist ivuxolimab. Every receptor here comes from an adult with an advanced solid tumor such as melanoma, head and neck, liver or kidney cancer. Each CDR3 is given without its conserved first and last residue. D genes are given only for firm matches.

j_gene: TRBJ1-5; d_gene: -; v_gene: TRBV4-1; CDR3aa: ASSHPTANQPQH
j_gene: TRBJ2-7; d_gene: -; v_gene: TRBV6-6; CDR3aa: ASQVDWSYEQY
j_gene: TRBJ2-1; d_gene: -; v_gene: TRBV7-8; CDR3aa: ASSPGGASEQF
j_gene: TRBJ2-7; d_gene: -; v_gene: TRBV13; CDR3aa: ASSLGASVTYEQY
j_gene: TRBJ2-7; d_gene: -; v_gene: TRBV21-1; CDR3aa: ASSKVSRGESYEQY
j_gene: TRBJ1-2; d_gene: -; v_gene: TRBV7-8; CDR3aa: ASSLTGRYGYT
j_gene: TRBJ1-4; d_gene: -; v_gene: TRBV6-5; CDR3aa: ASSFVQGEKLF
j_gene: TRBJ1-2; d_gene: -; v_gene: TRBV2; CDR3aa: ASSEGQLSYGYT
j_gene: TRBJ1-1; d_gene: -; v_gene: TRBV6-1; CDR3aa: ASIKNSNTEAF
j_gene: TRBJ1-2; d_gene: -; v_gene: TRBV7-8; CDR3aa: ASSDYRDGYT
j_gene: TRBJ2-2; d_gene: -; v_gene: TRBV7-6; CDR3aa: ASSLVASFTGELF
j_gene: TRBJ1-1; d_gene: -; v_gene: TRBV19; CDR3aa: ASSIKRDTEAF
j_gene: TRBJ2-5; d_gene: -; v_gene: TRBV27; CDR3aa: ASSLLETQY
j_gene: TRBJ2-7; d_gene: -; v_gene: TRBV19; CDR3aa: ASSPRDFYEQY
j_gene: TRBJ2-7; d_gene: TRBD1; v_gene: TRBV6-1; CDR3aa: ASSGGTGGFYEQY
j_gene: TRBJ2-1; d_gene: TRBD2; v_gene: TRBV5-1; CDR3aa: ASSPGVAGQIYNEQF
j_gene: TRBJ2-6; d_gene: TRBD1; v_gene: TRBV5-3; CDR3aa: ARSLNVGQGPGANVLT
j_gene: TRBJ1-5; d_gene: -; v_gene: TRBV28; CDR3aa: ASSPVNQPQH
j_gene: TRBJ1-6; d_gene: -; v_gene: TRBV25-1; CDR3aa: ASSGTGPWALH
j_gene: TRBJ1-1; d_gene: -; v_gene: TRBV5-6; CDR3aa: ASSLNRIEAF
j_gene: TRBJ2-1; d_gene: -; v_gene: TRBV6-1; CDR3aa: ASSEGGKKDEQF
j_gene: TRBJ1-5; d_gene: -; v_gene: TRBV19; CDR3aa: ASSIGGGSNQPQH
j_gene: TRBJ1-2; d_gene: -; v_gene: TRBV12-5; CDR3aa: ASGLVQGPGYT
j_gene: TRBJ2-3; d_gene: TRBD2; v_gene: TRBV2; CDR3aa: ASSDLSGGAADTQY
j_gene: TRBJ2-7; d_gene: -; v_gene: TRBV10-3; CDR3aa: AISTVSYEQY
j_gene: TRBJ1-1; d_gene: TRBD1; v_gene: TRBV19; CDR3aa: ASTIRGRMNTEAF
j_gene: TRBJ2-7; d_gene: -; v_gene: TRBV19; CDR3aa: ASSIGTERPYEQY
j_gene: TRBJ2-2; d_gene: TRBD2; v_gene: TRBV19; CDR3aa: ASSTGRETGELF
j_gene: TRBJ2-1; d_gene: -; v_gene: TRBV5-1; CDR3aa: ASSLGYGFYNEQF
j_gene: TRBJ1-2; d_gene: TRBD1; v_gene: TRBV19; CDR3aa: ASSIGTGFGGRGYT
j_gene: TRBJ1-1; d_gene: -; v_gene: TRBV9; CDR3aa: ASSPEMNTEAF
j_gene: TRBJ1-2; d_gene: -; v_gene: TRBV28; CDR3aa: ASSTGIDGYT
j_gene: TRBJ2-3; d_gene: -; v_gene: TRBV5-1; CDR3aa: ASSLEGHITDTQY
j_gene: TRBJ2-2; d_gene: -; v_gene: TRBV6-5; CDR3aa: ASSYGGKGHTGELF
j_gene: TRBJ2-5; d_gene: -; v_gene: TRBV18; CDR3aa: ASSRTDRETQY
j_gene: TRBJ2-1; d_gene: TRBD2; v_gene: TRBV5-1; CDR3aa: ASRGLAGEYNEQF
j_gene: TRBJ1-2; d_gene: TRBD1; v_gene: TRBV30; CDR3aa: AWSTGQYGYT
j_gene: TRBJ2-6; d_gene: TRBD2; v_gene: TRBV4-3; CDR3aa: ASSQSGGAGANVLT
j_gene: TRBJ1-5; d_gene: TRBD1; v_gene: TRBV6-1; CDR3aa: ASITDRGRDQPQH
j_gene: TRBJ2-5; d_gene: -; v_gene: TRBV5-8; CDR3aa: ASSLFQETQY
j_gene: TRBJ2-7; d_gene: TRBD1; v_gene: TRBV6-6; CDR3aa: ASSLTGFKYEQY